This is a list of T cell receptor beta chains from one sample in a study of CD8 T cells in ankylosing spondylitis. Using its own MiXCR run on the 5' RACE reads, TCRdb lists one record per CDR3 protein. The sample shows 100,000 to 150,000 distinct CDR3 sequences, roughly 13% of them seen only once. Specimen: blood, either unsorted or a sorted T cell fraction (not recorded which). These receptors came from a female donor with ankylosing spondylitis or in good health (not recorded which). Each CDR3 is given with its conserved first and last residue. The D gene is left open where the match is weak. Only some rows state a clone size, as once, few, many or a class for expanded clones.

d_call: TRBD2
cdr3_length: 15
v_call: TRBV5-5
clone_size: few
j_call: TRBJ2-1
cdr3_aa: CASSSGTTSYNEQFF
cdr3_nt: TGTGCCAGCAGCTCCGGGACTACCTCCTACAATGAGCAGTTCTTC

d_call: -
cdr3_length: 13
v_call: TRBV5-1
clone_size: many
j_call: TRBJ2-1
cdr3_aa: CASSLAGDNEQFF
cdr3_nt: TGCGCCAGCAGCTTGGCTGGGGACAATGAGCAGTTCTTC

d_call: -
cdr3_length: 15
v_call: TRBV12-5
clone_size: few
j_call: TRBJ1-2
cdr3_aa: CASGFLDRLHYGYTF
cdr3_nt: TGTGCTAGTGGTTTCTTGGACAGACTCCACTATGGCTACACCTTC

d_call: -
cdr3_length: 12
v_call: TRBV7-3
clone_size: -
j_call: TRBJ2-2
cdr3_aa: CASSSGTGELFF
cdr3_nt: TGTGCCAGCAGCTCCGGTACCGGGGAGCTGTTTTTT

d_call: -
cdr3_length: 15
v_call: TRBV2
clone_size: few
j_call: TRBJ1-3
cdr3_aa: CASSEGPTRGNTIYF
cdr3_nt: TGTGCCAGCAGTGAAGGACCCACGAGAGGAAACACCATATATTTT

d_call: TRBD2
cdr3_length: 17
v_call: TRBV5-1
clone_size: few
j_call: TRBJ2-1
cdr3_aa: CASSLAIGLARYNEQFF
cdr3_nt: TGCGCCAGCAGCTTGGCCATTGGACTAGCGAGATACAATGAGCAGTTCTTC

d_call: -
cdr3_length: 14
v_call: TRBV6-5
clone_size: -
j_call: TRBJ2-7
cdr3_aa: CASSYSPGTYEQYF
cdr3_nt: TGTGCCAGCAGTTACTCGCCAGGGACCTACGAGCAGTACTTC

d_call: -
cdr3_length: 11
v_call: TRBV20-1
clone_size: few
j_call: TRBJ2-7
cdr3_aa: CSASPGYEQYF
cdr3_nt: TGCAGTGCGAGCCCCGGCTACGAGCAGTACTTC

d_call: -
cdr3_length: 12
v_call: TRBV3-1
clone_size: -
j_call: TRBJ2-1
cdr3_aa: CASSQVGNEQFF
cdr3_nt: TGTGCCAGCAGCCAAGTGGGCAATGAGCAGTTCTTC

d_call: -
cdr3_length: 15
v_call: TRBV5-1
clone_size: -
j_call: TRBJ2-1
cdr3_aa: CASSLILGFNNEQFF
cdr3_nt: TGCGCCAGCAGCTTGATTCTGGGTTTCAACAATGAGCAGTTCTTC

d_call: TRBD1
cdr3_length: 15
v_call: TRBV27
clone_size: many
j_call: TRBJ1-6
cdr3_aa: CASSLSKQGTYPLHF
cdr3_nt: TGTGCCAGCAGTTTATCGAAACAGGGGACGTATCCCCTCCACTTT

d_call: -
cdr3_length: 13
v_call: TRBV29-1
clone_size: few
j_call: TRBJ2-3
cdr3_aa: CSVRGSRLDTQYF
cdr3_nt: TGCAGCGTGAGGGGGAGCCGCTTAGATACGCAGTATTTT

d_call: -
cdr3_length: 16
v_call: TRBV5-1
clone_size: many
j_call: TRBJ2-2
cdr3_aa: CASSSLGGRNTGELFF
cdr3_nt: TGCGCCAGCAGCTCCCTTGGGGGGCGCAACACCGGGGAGCTGTTTTTT

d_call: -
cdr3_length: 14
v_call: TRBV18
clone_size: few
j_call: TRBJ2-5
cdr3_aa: CASSPPGLQETQYF
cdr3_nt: TGTGCCAGCTCACCACCCGGATTACAAGAGACCCAGTACTTC

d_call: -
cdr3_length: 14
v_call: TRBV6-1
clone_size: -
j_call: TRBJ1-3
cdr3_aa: CASAGQLSGDTIYF
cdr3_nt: TGTGCCAGCGCCGGACAGCTCTCTGGAGACACCATATATTTT

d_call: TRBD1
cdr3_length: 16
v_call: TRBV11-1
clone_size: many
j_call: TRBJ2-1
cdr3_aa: CASSLRQGATYNEQFF
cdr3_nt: TGTGCCAGCAGTCTGAGACAGGGGGCGACCTACAATGAGCAGTTCTTC

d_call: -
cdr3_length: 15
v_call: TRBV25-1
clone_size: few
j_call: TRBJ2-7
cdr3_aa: CASSEPGPPSYEQYF
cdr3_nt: TGTGCCAGCAGTGAGCCGGGACCGCCATCCTACGAGCAGTACTTC